The following is a T cell receptor beta chain sequence with its context. The source of the sample is a study of cytomegalovirus exposure and HLA in healthy donors. Study as a whole: Ancestry clustering placed more than 65% of 350 to 500 genotyped donors in the Caucasian-associated cluster.

The study ran its PCR with 60 Vbeta and 13 Jbeta primers. Some clones are missing from TCRdb's copy, which holds only in-frame ones; the method was immunoSEQ multiplex PCR. Of some 100,000 clones in the sample, roughly 77% were seen once. This receptor was taken from a woman in her forties or fifties in good health and CMV-seropositive. The sequencing sample was made of PBMCs.

The CDR3 DNA reads as TGTGCCAGCAGCCGGACTAGCGGGGACTACCCAGCGGAGACCCAGTACTTC. Translated, it gives CASSRTSGDYPAETQYF. V usage is TRBV11-3 and J usage is TRBJ2-5; TRBD2 agrees at 12 bases. Germline loops: CDR1 SGHNT, CDR2 YENEEA. V was clipped by 5 bases and J by 5 bases; unmatched bases: 12. The CDR3 is 17 amino acids. The full variable domain, its missing parts supplied by reference TRBV11-3 and TRBJ2-5, is EAGVVQSPRYKIIEKKQPVAFWCNPISGHNTLYWYLQNLGQGPELLIRYENEEAVDDSQLPKDRFSAERLKGVDSTLKIQPAELGDSAVYLCASSRTSGDYPAETQYFGPGTRLLVL.